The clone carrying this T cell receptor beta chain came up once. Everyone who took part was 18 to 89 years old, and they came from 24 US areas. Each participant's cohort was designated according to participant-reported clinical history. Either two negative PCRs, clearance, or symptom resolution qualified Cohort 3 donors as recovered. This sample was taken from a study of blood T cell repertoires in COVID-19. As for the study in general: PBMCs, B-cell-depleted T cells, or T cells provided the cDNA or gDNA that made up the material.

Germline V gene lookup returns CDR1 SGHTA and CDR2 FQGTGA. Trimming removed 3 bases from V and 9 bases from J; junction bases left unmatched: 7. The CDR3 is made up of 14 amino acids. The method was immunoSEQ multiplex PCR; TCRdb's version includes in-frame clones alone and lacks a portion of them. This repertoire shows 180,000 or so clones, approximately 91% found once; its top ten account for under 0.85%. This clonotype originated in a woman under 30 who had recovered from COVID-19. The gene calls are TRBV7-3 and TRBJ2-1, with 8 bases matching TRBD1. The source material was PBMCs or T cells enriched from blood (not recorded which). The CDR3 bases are TGTGCCAGCAGCTTGACAGGGGTGCAGGGTGAGCAGTTCTTC. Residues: CASSLTGVQGEQFF.